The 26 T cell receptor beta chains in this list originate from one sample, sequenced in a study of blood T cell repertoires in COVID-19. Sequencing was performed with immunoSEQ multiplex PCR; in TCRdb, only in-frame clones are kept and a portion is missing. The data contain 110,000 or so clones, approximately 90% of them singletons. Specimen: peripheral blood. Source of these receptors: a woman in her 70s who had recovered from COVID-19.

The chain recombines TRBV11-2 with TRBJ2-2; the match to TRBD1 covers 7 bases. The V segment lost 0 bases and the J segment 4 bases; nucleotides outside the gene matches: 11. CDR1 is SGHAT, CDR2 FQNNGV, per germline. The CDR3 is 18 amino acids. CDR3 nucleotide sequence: TGTGCCAGCAGCTTAGATAGTATGACAGGGTGGAGCACCGGGGAGCTGTTTTTT. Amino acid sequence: CASSLDSMTGWSTGELFF.

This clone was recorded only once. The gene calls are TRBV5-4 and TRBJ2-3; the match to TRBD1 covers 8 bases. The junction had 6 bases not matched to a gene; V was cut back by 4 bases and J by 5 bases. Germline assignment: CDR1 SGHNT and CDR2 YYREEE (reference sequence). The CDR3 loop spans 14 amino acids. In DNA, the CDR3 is TGTGCCAGCAGCCCAGGACAGGGAGGAGATACGCAGTATTTT. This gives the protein CASSPGQGGDTQYF.

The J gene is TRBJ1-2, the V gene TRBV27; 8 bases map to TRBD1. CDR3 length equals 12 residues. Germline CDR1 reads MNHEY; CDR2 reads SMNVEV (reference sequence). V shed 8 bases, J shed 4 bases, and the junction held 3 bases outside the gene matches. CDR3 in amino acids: CASHDRGYGYTF. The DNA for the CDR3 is TGTGCCAGCCACGACAGGGGCTATGGCTACACCTTC.

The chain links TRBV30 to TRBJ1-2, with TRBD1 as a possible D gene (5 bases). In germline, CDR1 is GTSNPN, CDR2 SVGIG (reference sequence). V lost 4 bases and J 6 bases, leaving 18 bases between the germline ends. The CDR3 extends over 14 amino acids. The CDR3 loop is CAWTFPGGFDGYTF. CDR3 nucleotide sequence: TGTGCCTGGACTTTCCCCGGGGGTTTCGATGGCTACACCTTC.

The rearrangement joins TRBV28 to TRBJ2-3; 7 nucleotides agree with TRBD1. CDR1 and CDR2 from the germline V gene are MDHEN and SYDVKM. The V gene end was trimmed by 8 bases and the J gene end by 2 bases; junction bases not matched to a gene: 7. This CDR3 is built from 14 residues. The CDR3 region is CASLSGTDTDTQYF. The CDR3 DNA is TGTGCCAGCCTCTCTGGGACAGACACAGATACGCAGTATTTT.

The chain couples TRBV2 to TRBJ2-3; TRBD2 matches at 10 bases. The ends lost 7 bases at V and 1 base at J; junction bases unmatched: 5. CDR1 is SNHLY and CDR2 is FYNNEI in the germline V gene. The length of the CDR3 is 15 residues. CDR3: CASNPGLAGTDTQYF. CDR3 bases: TGTGCCAGCAACCCAGGACTAGCGGGCACAGATACGCAGTATTTT.

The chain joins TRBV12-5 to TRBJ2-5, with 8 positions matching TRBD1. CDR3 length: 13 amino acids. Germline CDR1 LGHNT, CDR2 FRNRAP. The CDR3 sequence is CASARTGSETQYF. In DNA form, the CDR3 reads TGTGCCTCAGCCCGGACAGGGAGCGAGACCCAGTACTTC.

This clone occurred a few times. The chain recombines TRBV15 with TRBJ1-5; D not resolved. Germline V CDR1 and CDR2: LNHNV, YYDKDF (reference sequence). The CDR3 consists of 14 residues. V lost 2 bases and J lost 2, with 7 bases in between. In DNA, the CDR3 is TGTGCCACCAGCAGATCTTCTCGCAATCAGCCCCAGCATTTT. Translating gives CATSRSSRNQPQHF. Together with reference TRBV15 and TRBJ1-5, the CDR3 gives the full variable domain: DAMVIQNPRYQVTQFGKPVTLSCSQTLNHNVMYWYQQKSSQAPKLLFHYYDKDFNNEADTPDNFQSRRPNTSFCFLDIRSPGLGDTAMYLCATSRSSRNQPQHFGDGTRLSIL.

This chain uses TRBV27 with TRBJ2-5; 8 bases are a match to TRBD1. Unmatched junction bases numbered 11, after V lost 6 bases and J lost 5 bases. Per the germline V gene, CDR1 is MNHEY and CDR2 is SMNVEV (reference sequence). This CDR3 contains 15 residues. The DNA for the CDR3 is TGTGCCAGCAGCCCAAGAACAGGGGGGTGGGAGACCCAGTACTTC. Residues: CASSPRTGGWETQYF.

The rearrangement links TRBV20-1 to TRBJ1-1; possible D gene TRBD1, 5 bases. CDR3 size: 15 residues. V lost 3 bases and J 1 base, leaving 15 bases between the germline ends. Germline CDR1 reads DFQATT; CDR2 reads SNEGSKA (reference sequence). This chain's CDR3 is CSASSAGKANTEAFF. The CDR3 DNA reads TGCAGTGCTAGTTCGGCAGGGAAGGCGAACACTGAAGCTTTCTTT.

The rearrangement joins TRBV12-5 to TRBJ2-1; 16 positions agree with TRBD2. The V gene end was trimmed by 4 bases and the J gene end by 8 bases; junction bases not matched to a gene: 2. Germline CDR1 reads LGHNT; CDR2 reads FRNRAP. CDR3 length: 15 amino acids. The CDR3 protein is CASGWGLAGGYEQFF. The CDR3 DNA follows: TGTGCTAGTGGTTGGGGACTAGCGGGAGGGTATGAGCAGTTCTTC.

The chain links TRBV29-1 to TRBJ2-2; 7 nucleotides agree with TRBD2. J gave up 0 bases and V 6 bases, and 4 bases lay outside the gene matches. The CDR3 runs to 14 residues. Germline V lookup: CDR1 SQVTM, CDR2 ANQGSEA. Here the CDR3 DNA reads TGCAGCGTGGGGGGGACCTCGAACACCGGGGAGCTGTTTTTT. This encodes CSVGGTSNTGELFF.

The CDR3 here is CASSPRAPGETQYF. The DNA of the CDR3 is TGTGCCAGCTCACCTCGCGCCCCGGGGGAGACCCAGTACTTC. The rearrangement joins TRBV18 to TRBJ2-5; D is possibly TRBD2 (5 bases). V lost 3 bases and J 5 bases, leaving 13 bases between the germline ends. The length of the CDR3 is 14 residues. Germline V gene lookup returns CDR1 KGHSH and CDR2 LQKENI.

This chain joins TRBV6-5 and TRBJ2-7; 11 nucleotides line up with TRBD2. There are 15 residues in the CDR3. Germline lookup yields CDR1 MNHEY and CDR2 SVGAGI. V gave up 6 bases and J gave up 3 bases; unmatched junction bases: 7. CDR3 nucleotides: TGTGCCAGCAGGAGACTAGCGGGGCCGATCTACGAGCAGTACTTC. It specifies CASRRLAGPIYEQYF.

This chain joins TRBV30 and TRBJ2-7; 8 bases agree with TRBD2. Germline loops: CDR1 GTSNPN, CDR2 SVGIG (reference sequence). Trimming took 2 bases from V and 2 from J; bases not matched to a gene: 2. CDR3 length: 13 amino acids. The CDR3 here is CAWSPGLAYEQYF. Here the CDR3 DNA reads TGTGCCTGGAGTCCGGGACTAGCCTACGAGCAGTACTTC.

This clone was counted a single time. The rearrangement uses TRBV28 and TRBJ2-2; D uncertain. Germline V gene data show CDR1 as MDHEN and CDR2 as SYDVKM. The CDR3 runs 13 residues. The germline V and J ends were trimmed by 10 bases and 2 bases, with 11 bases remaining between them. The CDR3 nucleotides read TGTGCCACCCGAGCTTTCAACACCGGGGAGCTGTTTTTT. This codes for CATRAFNTGELFF.

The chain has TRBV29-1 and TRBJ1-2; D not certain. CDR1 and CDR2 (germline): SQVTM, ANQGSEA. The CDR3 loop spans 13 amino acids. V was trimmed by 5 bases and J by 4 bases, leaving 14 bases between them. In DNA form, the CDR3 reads TGCAGCGTTAGAGCCTGGGAGCGCTATGGCTACACCTTC. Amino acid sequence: CSVRAWERYGYTF. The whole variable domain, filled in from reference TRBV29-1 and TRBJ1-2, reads SAVISQKPSRDICQRGTSLTIQCQVDSQVTMMFWYRQQPGQSLTLIATANQGSEATYESGFVIDKFPISRPNLTFSTLTVSNMSPEDSSIYLCSVRAWERYGYTFGSGTRLTVV.

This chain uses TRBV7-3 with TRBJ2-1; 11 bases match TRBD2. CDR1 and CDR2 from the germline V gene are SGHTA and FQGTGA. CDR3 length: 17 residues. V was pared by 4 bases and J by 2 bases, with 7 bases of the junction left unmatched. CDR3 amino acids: CASSSPPGLAAYNEQFF. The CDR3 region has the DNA TGTGCCAGCAGCTCCCCCCCGGGACTAGCGGCCTACAATGAGCAGTTCTTC. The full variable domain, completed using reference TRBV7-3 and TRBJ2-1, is GAGVSQTPSNKVTEKGKYVELRCDPISGHTALYWYRQSLGQGPEFLIYFQGTGAADDSGLPNDRFFAVRPEGSVSTLKIQRTERGDSAVYLCASSSPPGLAAYNEQFFGPGTRLTVL.

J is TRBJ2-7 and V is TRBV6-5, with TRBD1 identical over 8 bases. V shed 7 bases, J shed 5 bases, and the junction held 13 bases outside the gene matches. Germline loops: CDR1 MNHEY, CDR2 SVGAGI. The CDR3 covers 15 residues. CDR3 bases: TGTGCCAGCACCGGGGAGGCGGACAGGGCTCACGAGCAGTACTTC. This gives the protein CASTGEADRAHEQYF.

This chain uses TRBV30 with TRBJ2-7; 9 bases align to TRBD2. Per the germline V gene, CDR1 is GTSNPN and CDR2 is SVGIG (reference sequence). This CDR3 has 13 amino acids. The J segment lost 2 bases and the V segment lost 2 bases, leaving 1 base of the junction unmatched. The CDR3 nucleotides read TGTGCCTGGAGTAGCGGGGGGACCTACGAGCAGTACTTC. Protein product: CAWSSGGTYEQYF.

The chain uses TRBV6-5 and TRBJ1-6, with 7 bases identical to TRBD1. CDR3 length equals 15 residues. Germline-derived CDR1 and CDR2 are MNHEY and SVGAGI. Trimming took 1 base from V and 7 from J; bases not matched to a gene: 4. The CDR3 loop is CASSYWDSVNSPLHF. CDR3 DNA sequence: TGTGCCAGCAGTTACTGGGACAGTGTCAATTCACCCCTCCACTTT.

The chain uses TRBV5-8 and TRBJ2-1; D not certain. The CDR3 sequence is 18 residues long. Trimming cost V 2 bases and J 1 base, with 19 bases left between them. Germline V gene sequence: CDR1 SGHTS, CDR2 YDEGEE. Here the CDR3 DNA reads TGTGCCAGCAGCTTACGCTTCAGTCCCAGCGAGTCCTACAATGAGCAGTTCTTC. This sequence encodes CASSLRFSPSESYNEQFF.

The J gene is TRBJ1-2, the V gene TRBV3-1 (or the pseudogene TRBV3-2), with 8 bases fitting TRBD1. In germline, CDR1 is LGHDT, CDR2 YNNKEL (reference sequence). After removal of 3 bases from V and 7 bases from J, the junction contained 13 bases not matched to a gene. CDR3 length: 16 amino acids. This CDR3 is CASSHSRNRGNGGYTF. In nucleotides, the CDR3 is TGTGCCAGCAGCCATTCCCGGAACAGGGGGAATGGTGGCTACACCTTC.

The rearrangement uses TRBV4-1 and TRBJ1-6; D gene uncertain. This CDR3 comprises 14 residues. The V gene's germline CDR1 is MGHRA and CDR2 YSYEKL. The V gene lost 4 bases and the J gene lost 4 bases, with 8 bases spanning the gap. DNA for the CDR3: TGCGCCAGCAGCCCGCGGGGTTATAATTCACCCCTCCACTTT. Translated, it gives CASSPRGYNSPLHF.

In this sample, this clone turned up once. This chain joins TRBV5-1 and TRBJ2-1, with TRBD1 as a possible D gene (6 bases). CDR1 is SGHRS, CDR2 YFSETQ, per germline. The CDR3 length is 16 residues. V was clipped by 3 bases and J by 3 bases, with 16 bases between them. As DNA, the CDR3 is TGCGCCAGCAGCTCCACCTCTGGGGGCGGCTACAATGAGCAGTTCTTC. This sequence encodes CASSSTSGGGYNEQFF.

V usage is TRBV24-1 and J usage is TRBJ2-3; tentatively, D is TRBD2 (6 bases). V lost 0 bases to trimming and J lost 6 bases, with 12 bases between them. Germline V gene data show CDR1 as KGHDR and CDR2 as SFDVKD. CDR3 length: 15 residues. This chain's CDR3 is CATSDLGGIADTQYF. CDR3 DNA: TGTGCCACCAGTGATTTGGGCGGGATCGCGGATACGCAGTATTTT.